Listed below are T cell receptor beta chains from one sample, sequenced in a study of response to subunit inactivated influenza vaccine. TCRdb re-called the RT-PCR reads through MiXCR, storing one row per CDR3 protein. Altogether 450,000 to 600,000 distinct CDR3 sequences are present, approximately 7.8% being singletons, with the ten largest covering about an eighth. Specimen: PBMCs from blood, collected roughly 24 months after vaccination. The receptors come from a man between 45 and 75 years old who received an inactivated influenza vaccine. Both conserved end residues are part of each CDR3. A D gene is named only where the DNA matches it firmly. Expanded clones get a size class; other rows say once, few or many, or leave the size out.

v_call	d_call	clone_size	j_call	cdr3_aa	cdr3_nt
TRBV7-2	NA	many	TRBJ2-3	CASSLDWPVSDTQYF	TGTGCCAGCAGCTTAGACTGGCCAGTTTCAGATACGCAGTATTTT
TRBV6-1	TRBD1	many	TRBJ1-5	CASSPGRTGTQPQHF	TGTGCCAGCAGCCCCGGTCGGACAGGGACACAGCCCCAGCATTTT
TRBV11-2	TRBD1	many	TRBJ2-7	CASSLDQAGGHEQYF	TGTGCCAGCAGCTTAGATCAGGCAGGGGGCCACGAGCAGTACTTC
TRBV4-2	TRBD1	many	TRBJ1-4	CASSQPTGTGDEKLFF	TGTGCCAGCAGCCAACCTACCGGGACAGGGGACGAAAAACTGTTTTTT
TRBV20-1	NA	NA	TRBJ2-1	CSARTPGGNEQFF	TGCAGTGCTAGGACCCCTGGGGGAAATGAGCAGTTCTTC
TRBV11-2	NA	few	TRBJ2-5	CASRGRGETQYF	TGTGCCAGCAGGGGGAGAGGGGAGACCCAGTACTTC
TRBV5-5	NA	many	TRBJ1-5	CASSPGKTSNQPQHF	TGTGCCAGCAGCCCAGGGAAGACAAGCAATCAGCCCCAGCATTTT
TRBV12-3/TRBV12-4	NA	many	TRBJ2-3	CASNYPNRAEDTQYF	TGTGCCAGCAATTACCCGAATAGGGCTGAAGATACGCAGTATTTT
TRBV7-2	TRBD2	few	TRBJ2-7	CASSLRSSGRSYEQYF	TGTGCCAGCAGCTTAAGATCAAGCGGGAGGTCCTACGAGCAGTACTTC
TRBV19	NA	NA	TRBJ2-6	CASSPARRASGANVLTF	TGTGCCAGTAGTCCAGCCCGTCGAGCCTCTGGGGCCAACGTCCTGACTTTC
TRBV5-1	NA	many	TRBJ2-3	CASTPVGTDTQYF	TGCGCCAGCACCCCCGTCGGGACAGATACGCAGTATTTT
TRBV7-8	NA	NA	TRBJ2-7	CASSPGTIGYEQYF	TGTGCCAGCAGCCCCGGGACCATCGGCTACGAGCAGTACTTC
TRBV5-1	TRBD1	many	TRBJ2-7	CASSGDRADEQYF	TGCGCCAGCAGCGGCGACAGGGCTGACGAGCAGTACTTC
TRBV7-9	NA	few	TRBJ1-4	CASSLIGAGPEKLFF	TGTGCCAGCAGCTTAATCGGGGCAGGGCCCGAAAAACTGTTTTTT
TRBV28	TRBD2	few	TRBJ2-5	CASGRQRDHKETQYF	TGTGCCAGCGGCCGCCAGCGGGATCATAAAGAGACCCAGTACTTC
TRBV20-1	TRBD2	few	TRBJ2-1	CSARGGYLSGKTYNEQFF	TGCAGTGCTAGAGGGGGCTACCTAAGCGGGAAAACCTACAATGAGCAGTTCTTC
TRBV5-1	NA	few	TRBJ2-5	CASSLDREETQYF	TGCGCCAGCAGCTTGGACAGAGAAGAGACCCAGTACTTC
TRBV11-2	NA	NA	TRBJ1-1	CASSPRLGGGGTEAFF	TGTGCCAGCAGCCCCCGTCTCGGGGGCGGAGGTACTGAAGCTTTCTTT
TRBV29-1	NA	NA	TRBJ2-7	CSVLGTGPDYEQYF	TGCAGCGTCCTCGGGACTGGCCCTGACTACGAGCAGTACTTC
TRBV20-1	NA	NA	TRBJ2-5	CSASIRQKQETQYF	TGCAGTGCTAGTATACGGCAGAAGCAAGAGACCCAGTACTTC
TRBV29-1	TRBD1	few	TRBJ2-5	CSGGQGGETQYF	TGCAGCGGGGGACAGGGGGGTGAGACCCAGTACTTC
TRBV15	NA	few	TRBJ2-3	CATSGFFTDTQYF	TGTGCCACCAGCGGATTCTTCACAGATACGCAGTATTTT
TRBV4-2	TRBD2	NA	TRBJ2-3	CASSQEIWTSGLGDTQYF	TGTGCCAGCAGCCAAGAGATATGGACTAGCGGCCTCGGGGATACGCAGTATTTT
TRBV29-1	NA	NA	TRBJ1-2	CSVRAGYGYTF	TGCAGCGTTAGGGCAGGCTATGGCTACACCTTC
TRBV6-2/TRBV6-3	TRBD2	NA	TRBJ2-5	CASSYAKPTSGSETQYF	TGTGCCAGCAGTTACGCCAAACCCACTAGCGGGTCGGAGACCCAGTACTTC
TRBV7-9	TRBD1	many	TRBJ2-7	CASSPQGVEQYF	TGTGCCAGCAGCCCCCAGGGGGTCGAGCAGTACTTC
TRBV5-1	TRBD1	few	TRBJ2-2	CASSPYPGQGITGELFF	TGCGCCAGCAGCCCGTATCCGGGACAGGGAATCACCGGGGAGCTGTTTTTT
TRBV20-1	TRBD1	many	TRBJ1-5	CSAHRGPDQPQHF	TGCAGTGCCCACAGGGGGCCCGATCAGCCCCAGCATTTT
TRBV27	NA	NA	TRBJ2-2	CASSPITGELFF	TGTGCCAGCAGTCCTATTACCGGGGAGCTGTTTTTT
TRBV9	NA	NA	TRBJ2-6	CASSVAWSSGANVLTF	TGTGCCAGCAGCGTAGCCTGGAGCTCTGGGGCCAACGTCCTGACTTTC
TRBV6-1	NA	NA	TRBJ1-5	CASSLHPGGSNQPQHF	TGTGCCAGCAGTCTCCATCCGGGGGGTAGCAATCAGCCCCAGCATTTT
TRBV4-3	NA	NA	TRBJ2-1	CASSIQDSSDEQFF	TGCGCCAGCAGCATTCAGGACTCCTCCGATGAGCAGTTCTTC
TRBV5-1	NA	few	TRBJ2-3	CASSNDRDFTDTQYF	TGCGCCAGCAGCAACGACAGGGACTTCACAGATACGCAGTATTTT
TRBV6-5	NA	many	TRBJ2-7	CASSYSTDLGGKYF	TGTGCCAGCAGTTACTCGACGGACCTGGGCGGCAAGTACTTC
TRBV7-2	NA	NA	TRBJ2-7	CASSLAGLAYEQYF	TGTGCCAGCAGCTTAGCGGGACTGGCCTACGAGCAGTACTTC